The entry below gives a single T cell receptor beta chain sequence along with its context. This sample was included in a study of technical replicates of blood from several donors. Sequenced by immunoSEQ multiplex PCR; TCRdb stores in-frame clones only, minus some. The sample lists 85,000 to 100,000 clones, roughly 92% occurring once. V was cut by 0 bases and J by 0 bases, with 12 bases left in between. The germline CDR1 and CDR2 sequences are KGHSH and LQKENI. The CDR3 is made up of 17 amino acids. The receptor's source is a human donor in good health. What was sequenced was T cells isolated from PBMCs. The rearrangement uses TRBV18 and TRBJ2-1, with D possibly matching TRBD2 (5 bases). The DNA for the CDR3 is TGTGCCAGCTCACCACCGGGTTTGGGGAGCTCCTACAATGAGCAGTTCTTC. Protein product: CASSPPGLGSSYNEQFF.